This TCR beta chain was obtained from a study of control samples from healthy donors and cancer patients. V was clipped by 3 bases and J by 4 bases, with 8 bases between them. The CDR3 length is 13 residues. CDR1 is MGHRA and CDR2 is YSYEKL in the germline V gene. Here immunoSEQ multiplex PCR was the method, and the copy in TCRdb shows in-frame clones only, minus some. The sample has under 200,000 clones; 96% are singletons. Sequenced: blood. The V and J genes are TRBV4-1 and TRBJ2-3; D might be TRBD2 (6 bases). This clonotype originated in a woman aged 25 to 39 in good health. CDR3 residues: CASSHSGADTQYF. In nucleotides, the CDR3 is TGCGCCAGCAGCCACTCGGGGGCAGATACGCAGTATTTT.